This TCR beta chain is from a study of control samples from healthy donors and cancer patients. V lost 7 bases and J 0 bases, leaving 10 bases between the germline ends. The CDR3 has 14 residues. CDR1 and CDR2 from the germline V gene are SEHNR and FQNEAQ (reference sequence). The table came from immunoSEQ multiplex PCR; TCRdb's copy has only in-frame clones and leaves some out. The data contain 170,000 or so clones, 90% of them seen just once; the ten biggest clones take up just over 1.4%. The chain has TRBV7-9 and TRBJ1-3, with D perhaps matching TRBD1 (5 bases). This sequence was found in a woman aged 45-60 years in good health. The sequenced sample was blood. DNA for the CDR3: TGTGCCAGCATGGGGCGGACCTCTGGAAACACCATATATTTT. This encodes CASMGRTSGNTIYF.